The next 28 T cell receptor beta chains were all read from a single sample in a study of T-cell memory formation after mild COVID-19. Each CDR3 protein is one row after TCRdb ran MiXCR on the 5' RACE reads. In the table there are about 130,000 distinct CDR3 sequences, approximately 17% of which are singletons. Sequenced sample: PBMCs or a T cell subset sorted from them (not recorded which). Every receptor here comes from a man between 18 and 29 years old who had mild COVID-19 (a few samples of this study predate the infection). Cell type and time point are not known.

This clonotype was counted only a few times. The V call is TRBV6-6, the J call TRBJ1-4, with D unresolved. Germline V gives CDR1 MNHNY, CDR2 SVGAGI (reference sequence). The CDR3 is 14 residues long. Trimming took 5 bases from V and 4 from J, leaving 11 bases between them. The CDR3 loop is CASSDRESNEKLFF. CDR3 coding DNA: TGTGCCAGCAGTGACCGGGAGAGTAATGAAAAACTGTTTTTT.

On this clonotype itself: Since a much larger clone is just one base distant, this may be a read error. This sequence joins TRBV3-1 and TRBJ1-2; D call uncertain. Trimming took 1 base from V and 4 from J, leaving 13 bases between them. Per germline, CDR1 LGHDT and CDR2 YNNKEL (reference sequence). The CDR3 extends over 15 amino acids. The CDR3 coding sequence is TGTGCCAGCAGCCAAGGGAGAGCTAATCCCTATGGCTACACCTTC. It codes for CASSQGRANPYGYTF.

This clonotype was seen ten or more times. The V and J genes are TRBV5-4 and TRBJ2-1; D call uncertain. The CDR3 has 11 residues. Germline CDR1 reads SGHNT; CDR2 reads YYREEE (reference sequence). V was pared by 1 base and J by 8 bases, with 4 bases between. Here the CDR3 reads CASSLTDEQFF. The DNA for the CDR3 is TGTGCCAGCAGCTTGACGGATGAGCAGTTCTTC.

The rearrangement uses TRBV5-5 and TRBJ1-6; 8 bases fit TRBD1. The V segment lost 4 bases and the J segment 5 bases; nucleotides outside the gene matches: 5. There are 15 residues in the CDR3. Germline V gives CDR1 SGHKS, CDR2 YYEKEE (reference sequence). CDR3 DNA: TGTGCCAGCAGCCGACCGACAGGGGATAATTCACCCCTCCACTTT. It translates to CASSRPTGDNSPLHF.

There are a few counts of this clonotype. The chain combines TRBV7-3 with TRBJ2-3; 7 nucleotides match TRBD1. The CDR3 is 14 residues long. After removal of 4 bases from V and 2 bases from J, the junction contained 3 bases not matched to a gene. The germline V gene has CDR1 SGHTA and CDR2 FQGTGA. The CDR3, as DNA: TGTGCCAGCAGCTCGACAGGGTACACAGATACGCAGTATTTT. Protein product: CASSSTGYTDTQYF.

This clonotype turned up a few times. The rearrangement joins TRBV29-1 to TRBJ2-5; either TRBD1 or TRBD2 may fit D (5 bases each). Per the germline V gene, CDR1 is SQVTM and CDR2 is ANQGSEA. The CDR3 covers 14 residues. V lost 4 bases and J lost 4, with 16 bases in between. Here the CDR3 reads CSVVRSGAGETQYF. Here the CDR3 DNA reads TGCAGCGTTGTGCGTTCCGGGGCGGGAGAGACCCAGTACTTC.

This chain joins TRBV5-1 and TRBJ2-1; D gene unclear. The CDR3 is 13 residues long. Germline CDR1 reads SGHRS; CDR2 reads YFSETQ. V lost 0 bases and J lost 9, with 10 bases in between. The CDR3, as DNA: TGCGCCAGCAGCTTGGATCTGGGCGGTGAGCAGTTCTTC. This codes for CASSLDLGGEQFF.

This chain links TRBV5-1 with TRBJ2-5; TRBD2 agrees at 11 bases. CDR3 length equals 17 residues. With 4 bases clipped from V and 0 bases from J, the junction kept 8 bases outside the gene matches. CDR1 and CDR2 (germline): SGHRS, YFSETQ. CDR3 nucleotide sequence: TGCGCCAGCAGCCCGGGATCTAGCGGGGGGTACCAAGAGACCCAGTACTTC. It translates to CASSPGSSGGYQETQYF.

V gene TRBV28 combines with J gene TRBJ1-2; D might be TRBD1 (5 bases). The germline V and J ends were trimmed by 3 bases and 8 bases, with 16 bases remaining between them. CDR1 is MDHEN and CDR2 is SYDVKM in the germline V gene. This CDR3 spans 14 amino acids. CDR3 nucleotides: TGTGCCAGCAGTTTCCCCGGGACCCTCGACGGCTACACCTTC. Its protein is CASSFPGTLDGYTF.

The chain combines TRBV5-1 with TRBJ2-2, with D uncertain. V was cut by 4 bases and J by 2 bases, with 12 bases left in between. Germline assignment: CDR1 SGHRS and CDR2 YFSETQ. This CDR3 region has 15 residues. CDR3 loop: CASSQTPLNTGELFF. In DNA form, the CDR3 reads TGCGCCAGCAGCCAGACCCCCCTTAACACCGGGGAGCTGTTTTTT.

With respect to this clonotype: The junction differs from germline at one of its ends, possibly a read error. In DNA form, the CDR3 reads TGTGCTAGCAGCTTCGGCTGGACCGAGACCCAGTACTTC. This translates into CASSFGWTETQYF. V gene TRBV7-7 combines with J gene TRBJ2-5; D remains unclear. The CDR3 spans 13 residues. Germline V gives CDR1 SSHAT, CDR2 FNYEAQ (reference sequence).

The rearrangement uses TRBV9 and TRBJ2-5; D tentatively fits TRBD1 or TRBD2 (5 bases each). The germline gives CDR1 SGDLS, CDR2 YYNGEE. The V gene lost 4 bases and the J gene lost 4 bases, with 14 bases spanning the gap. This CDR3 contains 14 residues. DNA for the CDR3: TGTGCCAGCAGCCCACGAGGGGTGAGAGAGACCCAGTACTTC. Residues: CASSPRGVRETQYF.

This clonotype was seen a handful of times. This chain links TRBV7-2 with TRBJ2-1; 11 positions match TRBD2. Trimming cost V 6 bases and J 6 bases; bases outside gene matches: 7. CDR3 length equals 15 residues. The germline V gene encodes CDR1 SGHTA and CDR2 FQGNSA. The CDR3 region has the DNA TGTGCCAGCAGTTTCACTAGCGGGGGAACCAATGAGCAGTTCTTC. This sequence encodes CASSFTSGGTNEQFF.

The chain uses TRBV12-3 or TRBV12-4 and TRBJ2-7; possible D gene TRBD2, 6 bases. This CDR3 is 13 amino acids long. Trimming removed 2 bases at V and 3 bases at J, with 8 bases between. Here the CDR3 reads CASSLSGVYEQYF. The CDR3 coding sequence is TGTGCCAGCAGTTTATCGGGGGTCTACGAGCAGTACTTC.

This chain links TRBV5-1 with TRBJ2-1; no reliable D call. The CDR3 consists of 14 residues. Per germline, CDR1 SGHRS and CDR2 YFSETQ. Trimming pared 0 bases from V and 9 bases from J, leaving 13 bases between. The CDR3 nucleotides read TGCGCCAGCAGCTTGGAGGCTGGGGTAGGTGAGCAGTTCTTC. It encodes CASSLEAGVGEQFF.

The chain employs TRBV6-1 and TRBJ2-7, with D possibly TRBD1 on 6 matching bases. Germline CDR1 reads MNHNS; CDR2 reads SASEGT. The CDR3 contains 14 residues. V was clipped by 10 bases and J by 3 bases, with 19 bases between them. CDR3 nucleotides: TGTGCCACCGAGCCCGGGACAAGTCTCTACGAGCAGTACTTC. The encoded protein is CATEPGTSLYEQYF.

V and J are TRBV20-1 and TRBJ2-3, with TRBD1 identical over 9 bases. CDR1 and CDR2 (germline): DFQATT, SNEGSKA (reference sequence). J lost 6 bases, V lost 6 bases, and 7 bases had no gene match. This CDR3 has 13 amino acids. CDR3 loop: CSAVTGGSDTQYF. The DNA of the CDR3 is TGCAGTGCCGTAACAGGGGGCAGCGATACGCAGTATTTT.

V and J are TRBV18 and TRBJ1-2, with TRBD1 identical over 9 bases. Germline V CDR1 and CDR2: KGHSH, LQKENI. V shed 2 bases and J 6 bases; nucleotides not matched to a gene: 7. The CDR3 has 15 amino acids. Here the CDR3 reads CASSPRDRDLHGYTF. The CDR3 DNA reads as TGTGCCAGCTCACCAAGGGACAGGGACCTCCATGGCTACACCTTC.

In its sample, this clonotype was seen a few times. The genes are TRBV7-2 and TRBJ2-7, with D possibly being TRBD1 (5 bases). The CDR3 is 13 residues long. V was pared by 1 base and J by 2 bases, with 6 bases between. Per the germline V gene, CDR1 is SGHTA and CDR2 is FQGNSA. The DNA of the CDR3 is TGTGCCAGCAGCTTAGGGACAACCTACGAGCAGTACGTC. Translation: CASSLGTTYEQYV.

CDR3 coding DNA: TGCAGTGCCGCAGTCACGGGGCGAAGAAGAACTGAAGCTTTCTTT. Protein product: CSAAVTGRRRTEAFF. The gene calls are TRBV20-1 and TRBJ1-1; the D gene is possibly TRBD1 (5 bases). This CDR3 is 15 amino acids long. CDR1 is DFQATT and CDR2 is SNEGSKA in the germline V gene (reference sequence). Between the trimmed V and J ends, which lost 6 bases and 5 bases, there was a span of 22 bases.

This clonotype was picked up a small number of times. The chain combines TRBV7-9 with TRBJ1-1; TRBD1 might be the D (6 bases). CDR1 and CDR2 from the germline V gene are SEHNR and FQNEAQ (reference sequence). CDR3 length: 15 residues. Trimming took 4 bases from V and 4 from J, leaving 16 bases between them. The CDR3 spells CASSSRGSLVTEAFF. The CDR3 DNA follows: TGTGCCAGCAGCTCTAGGGGGTCCCTAGTCACTGAAGCTTTCTTT.

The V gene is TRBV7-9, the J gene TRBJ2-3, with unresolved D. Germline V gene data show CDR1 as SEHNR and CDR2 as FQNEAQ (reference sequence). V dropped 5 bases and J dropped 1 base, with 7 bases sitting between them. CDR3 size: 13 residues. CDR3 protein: CASSGVGTDTQYF. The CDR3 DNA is TGTGCCAGCAGCGGGGTCGGCACAGATACGCAGTATTTT.

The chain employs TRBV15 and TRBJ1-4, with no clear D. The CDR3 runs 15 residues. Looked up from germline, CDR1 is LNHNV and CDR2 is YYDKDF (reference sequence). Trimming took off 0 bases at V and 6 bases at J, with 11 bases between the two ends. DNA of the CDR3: TGTGCCACCAGCAGAGATCTGGGGTGGGATGAAAAACTGTTTTTT. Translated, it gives CATSRDLGWDEKLFF.

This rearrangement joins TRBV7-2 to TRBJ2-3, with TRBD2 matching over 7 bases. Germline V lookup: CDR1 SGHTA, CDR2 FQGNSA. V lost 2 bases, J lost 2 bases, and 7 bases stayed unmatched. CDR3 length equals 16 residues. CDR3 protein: CASSLMAGETTDTQYF. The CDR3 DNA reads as TGTGCCAGCAGCTTAATGGCGGGGGAGACCACAGATACGCAGTATTTT.

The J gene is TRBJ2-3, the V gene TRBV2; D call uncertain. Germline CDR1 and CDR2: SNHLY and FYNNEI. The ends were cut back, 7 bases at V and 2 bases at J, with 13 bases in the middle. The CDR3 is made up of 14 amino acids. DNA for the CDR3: TGTGCCAGCACCAGGACCGCGAACACAGATACGCAGTATTTT. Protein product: CASTRTANTDTQYF.

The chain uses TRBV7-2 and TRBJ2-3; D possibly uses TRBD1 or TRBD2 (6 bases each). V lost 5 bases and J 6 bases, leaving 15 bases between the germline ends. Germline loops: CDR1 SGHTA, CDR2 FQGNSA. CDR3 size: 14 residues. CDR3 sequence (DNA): TGTGCCAGCAGCGCAGAGGGGGGCGGTGATACGCAGTATTTT. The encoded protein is CASSAEGGGDTQYF.

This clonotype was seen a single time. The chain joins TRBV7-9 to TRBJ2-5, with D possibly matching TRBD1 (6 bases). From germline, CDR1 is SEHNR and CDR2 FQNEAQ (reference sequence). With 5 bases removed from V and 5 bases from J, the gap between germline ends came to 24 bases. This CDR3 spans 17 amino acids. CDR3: CASSRNIETGTTETQYF. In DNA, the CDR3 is TGTGCCAGCAGCCGTAATATAGAGACAGGAACAACGGAGACCCAGTACTTC.

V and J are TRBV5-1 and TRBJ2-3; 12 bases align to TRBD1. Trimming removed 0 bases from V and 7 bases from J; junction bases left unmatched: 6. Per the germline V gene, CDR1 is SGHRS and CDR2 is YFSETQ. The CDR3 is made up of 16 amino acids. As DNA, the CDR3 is TGCGCCAGCAGCTTGGCAGCGGGACAGGGGGCAAATACGCAGTATTTT. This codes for CASSLAAGQGANTQYF. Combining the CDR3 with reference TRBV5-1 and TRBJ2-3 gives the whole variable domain KAGVTQTPRYLIKTRGQQVTLSCSPISGHRSVSWYQQTPGQGLQFLFEYFSETQRNKGNFPGRFSGRQFSNSRSEMNVSTLELGDSALYLCASSLAAGQGANTQYFGPGTRLTVL.